One and the same sample provided the 31 T cell receptor beta chains below, sequenced in a study of T cell responses to AZD1222 COVID-19 vaccine. Clones were sequenced by immunoSEQ multiplex PCR, and TCRdb holds only the in-frame ones, with some missing. The sample has some 180,000 clones; around 93% are singletons. The specimen comprised peripheral blood, sampled 28 days after the second dose of the MenACWY control vaccine. These receptors all come from an adult who received the MenACWY meningococcal vaccine as a control.

The chain combines TRBV19 with TRBJ1-5; 8 nucleotides agree with TRBD1. The V gene end was trimmed by 3 bases and the J gene end by 0 bases; junction bases not matched to a gene: 16. This CDR3 has 20 residues. Germline V gene lookup returns CDR1 LNHDA and CDR2 SQIVND (reference sequence). This CDR3 reads CASSISLRDRRMVSNQPQHF. The CDR3 nucleotides are TGTGCCAGTAGTATCTCCCTCCGGGACAGGAGAATGGTTAGCAATCAGCCCCAGCATTTT.

V and J are TRBV3-1 (or the pseudogene TRBV3-2) and TRBJ1-5; D gene ambiguous. Trimming left V 3 bases short and J 4 bases short, with 7 bases between. The CDR3 spans 13 residues. Germline V gene lookup returns CDR1 LGHDT and CDR2 YNNKEL (reference sequence). The CDR3 DNA sequence: TGTGCCAGCAGCCAGGGTTTAAATCAGCCCCAGCATTTT. This translates into CASSQGLNQPQHF.

This chain uses TRBV15 with TRBJ1-2, with a possible D match to TRBD1 (5 bases). Germline CDR1 and CDR2: LNHNV and YYDKDF (reference sequence). The CDR3 covers 15 residues. Trimming took off 1 base at V and 6 bases at J, with 15 bases between the two ends. CDR3 bases: TGTGCCACCAGCAGAGGAGGTGGGGCAGAACATGGCTACACCTTC. Encoded protein: CATSRGGGAEHGYTF.

The chain carries TRBV5-1 and TRBJ2-7; D possibly uses TRBD1 or TRBD2 (5 bases each). The V end was cut by 4 bases, the J end by 3 bases, with 14 bases between. This CDR3 has 14 residues. Looked up from germline, CDR1 is SGHRS and CDR2 is YFSETQ. CDR3 in DNA: TGCGCCAGCAGCCACCAGGGTGGGGGCTACGAGCAGTACTTC. Protein: CASSHQGGGYEQYF.

The J gene is TRBJ2-3, the V gene TRBV4-1; 9 nucleotides agree with TRBD2. The germline gives CDR1 MGHRA, CDR2 YSYEKL. J was trimmed by 2 bases and V by 4 bases; bases with no gene match: 13. The length of the CDR3 is 18 residues. The CDR3 nucleotides are TGCGCCAGCAGCCCGGGAGGGCTTAGCGGGGGTTACACAGATACGCAGTATTTT. This codes for CASSPGGLSGGYTDTQYF.

In its sample, this clone was seen once. This rearrangement joins TRBV7-2 to TRBJ1-4; tentative D call: TRBD1 (5 bases). Germline V gene data show CDR1 as SGHTA and CDR2 as FQGNSA. Trimming cost V 6 bases and J 3 bases, with 23 bases left between them. The CDR3 has 18 residues. Written as DNA, the CDR3 is TGTGCCAGCAGTTTGGGTGTGACAAGGGGTTATTCTAATGAAAAACTGTTTTTT. Its protein product is CASSLGVTRGYSNEKLFF.

This clone appeared once. Other DNA sequences of this sample code for an identical CDR3. The chain joins TRBV5-5 to TRBJ1-6, with no clear D. The germline V gene has CDR1 SGHKS and CDR2 YYEKEE (reference sequence). The CDR3 extends over 13 amino acids. Trimming cost V 0 bases and J 6 bases, with 4 bases left between them. The CDR3 bases are TGTGCCAGCAGCTTGGTCCGTAATTCACCCCTCCACTTT. As protein: CASSLVRNSPLHF.

This clone was found once. The chain is built from TRBV11-2 and TRBJ2-7; D is uncertain. Germline V gene sequence: CDR1 SGHAT, CDR2 FQNNGV. The V end was cut by 6 bases, the J end by 3 bases, with 18 bases between. There are 15 residues in the CDR3. The CDR3 bases are TGTGCCAGCAGGATAAGGCCAGCCGATATCTACGAGCAGTACTTC. It yields the protein CASRIRPADIYEQYF.

V usage is TRBV3-1 (or the pseudogene TRBV3-2) and J usage is TRBJ2-3; no reliable D call. V lost 3 bases to trimming and J lost 0 bases, with 10 bases between them. The length of the CDR3 is 15 residues. Germline V lookup: CDR1 LGHDT, CDR2 YNNKEL (reference sequence). CDR3 nucleotides: TGTGCCAGCAGCCAGCCGTACACAAGCACAGATACGCAGTATTTT. It translates to CASSQPYTSTDTQYF.

The chain links TRBV5-1 to TRBJ2-1, with D possibly called TRBD1 or TRBD2 (6 bases each). Germline CDR1 is SGHRS and CDR2 is YFSETQ. V was shortened by 4 bases and J by 2 bases, with 13 bases between the two germline ends. The CDR3 sequence is 15 residues long. The CDR3 bases are TGCGCCAGCAGCCCGGGGGCCGCAGCCTACAATGAGCAGTTCTTC. It specifies CASSPGAAAYNEQFF.

J is TRBJ2-3 and V is TRBV4-2; 12 bases fit TRBD1. This CDR3 has 21 amino acids. Trimming took 2 bases from V and 0 from J; bases not matched to a gene: 15. Germline lookup yields CDR1 LGHNA and CDR2 YNFKEQ. Here the CDR3 reads CASSQFSGTGGRRASTDTQYF. DNA for the CDR3: TGTGCCAGCAGCCAATTCAGCGGGACAGGGGGCCGACGTGCTAGCACAGATACGCAGTATTTT.

The chain carries TRBV28 and TRBJ1-5, with 8 bases lining up with TRBD1. Germline V lookup: CDR1 MDHEN, CDR2 SYDVKM. V lost 8 bases and J lost 3; bases outside the gene matches: 6. The CDR3 is 14 amino acids. CDR3 in amino acids: CASLQDRVNQPQHF. For the CDR3, the DNA is TGTGCCAGCCTCCAGGACAGGGTCAATCAGCCCCAGCATTTT.

This clone was picked up one time. This sequence joins TRBV16 and TRBJ1-1; no clear D gene. The CDR3 covers 13 residues. Germline V gene data show CDR1 as KGHSY and CDR2 as FQNENV. With 6 bases removed from V and 0 bases from J, the gap between germline ends came to 8 bases. The CDR3 here is CASRQQMNTEAFF. The CDR3 bases are TGTGCCAGCAGACAACAGATGAACACTGAAGCTTTCTTT.

The V and J genes are TRBV6-2 or TRBV6-3 and TRBJ2-7; TRBD2 matches 15 bases. This CDR3 region has 18 residues. V gave up 2 bases and J gave up 0 bases; unmatched junction bases: 5. Germline loops: CDR1 MNHEY, CDR2 SVGEGT. The CDR3 protein is CASSYGTSGGFYSYEQYF. Written as DNA, the CDR3 is TGTGCCAGCAGTTACGGGACTAGCGGGGGGTTTTACTCCTACGAGCAGTACTTC.

This chain connects TRBV4-2 to TRBJ1-3; D remains ambiguous. Deletions cut 3 bases from V and 0 bases from J, with 12 bases between. Germline V lookup: CDR1 LGHNA, CDR2 YNFKEQ. This CDR3 comprises 16 residues. For the CDR3, the DNA is TGTGCCAGCAGCCATCTGACGCCCCTCTCTGGAAACACCATATATTTT. Translation gives CASSHLTPLSGNTIYF.

This clone was seen more than once but under ten times. The rearrangement joins TRBV6-4 to TRBJ2-3, with 8 bases identical to TRBD2. The germline gives CDR1 MRHNA, CDR2 SNTAGT. V was clipped by 6 bases and J by 3 bases; unmatched bases: 2. CDR3 length: 13 residues. The CDR3 protein is CASSREGTDTQYF. The CDR3 DNA sequence: TGTGCCAGCAGCCGGGAGGGTACAGATACGCAGTATTTT.

V usage is TRBV19 and J usage is TRBJ1-1, with 7 bases identical to TRBD1. Losses at the gene ends were 7 bases for V and 1 base for J; bases not matched to a gene: 15. The CDR3 contains 17 residues. Germline values: CDR1 LNHDA, CDR2 SQIVND (reference sequence). CDR3 nucleotides: TGTGCCAGTAACAACCCCCCCAGGGGGGCTGAGAACACTGAAGCTTTCTTT. Translated: CASNNPPRGAENTEAFF.

V is TRBV18 and J is TRBJ1-1, with D possibly being TRBD1 (6 bases). Germline CDR1 and CDR2: KGHSH and LQKENI. V was clipped by 3 bases and J by 2 bases, with 10 bases between them. The CDR3 covers 14 residues. The CDR3, as DNA: TGTGCCAGCTCACCGGACAGCAGCAACACTGAAGCTTTCTTT. Translating gives CASSPDSSNTEAFF.

This clone was counted a single time. The chain recombines TRBV7-2 with TRBJ2-1; no reliable D call. The germline V and J ends were trimmed by 5 bases and 5 bases, with 16 bases remaining between them. This CDR3 region has 15 residues. Germline-derived CDR1 and CDR2 are SGHTA and FQGNSA. CDR3 bases: TGTGCCAGCAGCCCTAGGGAAGCATTAAACAATGAGCAGTTCTTC. Translating gives CASSPREALNNEQFF.

The CDR3 loop is CATSRGGGAGANVLTF. CDR3 nucleotides: TGTGCCACCAGCAGAGGGGGGGGAGCTGGGGCCAACGTCCTGACTTTC. V usage is TRBV15 and J usage is TRBJ2-6; 7 nucleotides align to TRBD2. This CDR3 contains 16 residues. Looked up from germline, CDR1 is LNHNV and CDR2 is YYDKDF (reference sequence). V dropped 1 base and J dropped 2; count of bases not matched to a gene: 2.

V usage is TRBV7-8 and J usage is TRBJ1-4, with a tentative D call TRBD1 (5 bases). Germline V gene data show CDR1 as SGHVS and CDR2 as FQNEAQ. Trimming cost V 3 bases and J 0 bases, with 14 bases left between them. The CDR3 loop spans 17 amino acids. The CDR3 loop is CASSLRSRGATNEKLFF. CDR3 DNA sequence: TGTGCCAGCAGCTTGAGGAGTAGGGGAGCAACTAATGAAAAACTGTTTTTT. The entire variable domain, with the rest obtained from reference TRBV7-8 and TRBJ1-4, is as follows: GAGVSQSPRYKVAKRGQDVALRCDPISGHVSLFWYQQALGQGPEFLTYFQNEAQLDKSGLPSDRFFAERPEGSVSTLKIQRTQQEDSAVYLCASSLRSRGATNEKLFFGSGTQLSVL.

The chain links TRBV3-1 (or the pseudogene TRBV3-2) to TRBJ1-3, with 7 bases fitting TRBD1. The J segment lost 4 bases and the V segment lost 4 bases, leaving 4 bases of the junction unmatched. The CDR3 is made up of 14 amino acids. Germline CDR1 and CDR2: LGHDT and YNNKEL (reference sequence). CDR3 protein: CASSPDRVGNTIYF. The CDR3 DNA sequence: TGTGCCAGCAGCCCCGACAGGGTGGGAAACACCATATATTTT.

The chain joins TRBV2 to TRBJ1-2; 9 bases agree with TRBD1. This CDR3 contains 15 residues. Trimming at V came to 5 bases and at J to 7 bases, leaving 11 bases not matched to a gene. Germline CDR1 SNHLY, CDR2 FYNNEI. CDR3 amino acids: CASSPRQGVISGYTF. The CDR3 DNA reads TGTGCCAGCAGTCCTCGACAGGGGGTAATAAGTGGCTACACCTTC.

The chain has TRBV6-5 and TRBJ1-1; D is possibly TRBD1 (6 bases). The V gene's germline CDR1 is MNHEY and CDR2 SVGAGI. The CDR3 is 14 residues long. Deletions cut 6 bases from V and 1 base from J, with 12 bases between. The DNA for the CDR3 is TGTGCCAGCAGCCCCGGGACATCGAACACTGAAGCTTTCTTT. Translation gives CASSPGTSNTEAFF.

This clone came up a few times. This chain links TRBV12-3 or TRBV12-4 with TRBJ1-6, with 9 bases matching TRBD1. The CDR3 runs 13 residues. Unmatched junction bases numbered 1, after V lost 6 bases and J lost 7 bases. This chain's CDR3 is CASRGTGNSPLHF. The CDR3, as DNA: TGTGCCAGCAGGGGGACAGGGAATTCACCCCTCCACTTT.

This rearrangement joins TRBV30 to TRBJ1-5, with 11 bases fitting TRBD1. Germline lookup yields CDR1 GTSNPN and CDR2 SVGIG (reference sequence). The V segment lost 1 base and the J segment 7 bases; nucleotides outside the gene matches: 9. This CDR3 is built from 16 residues. The CDR3 DNA follows: TGTGCCTGGAGTGCCAGGACAGGGGGCGCGGGGCAGCCCCAGCATTTT. This translates into CAWSARTGGAGQPQHF.

In DNA, the CDR3 is TGTGCCAGCAGTTACTCGAGTAGCTATTGGAACACTGAAGCTTTCTTT. Its protein is CASSYSSSYWNTEAFF. The chain is built from TRBV6-5 and TRBJ1-1; no clear D. CDR3 length: 16 amino acids. V was clipped by 0 bases and J by 1 base, with 12 bases between them. Germline V gene sequence: CDR1 MNHEY, CDR2 SVGAGI.

There are a few counts of this clone. The chain links TRBV7-6 to TRBJ1-6; 8 nucleotides align to TRBD1. Germline V CDR1 and CDR2: SGHVS, FNYEAQ. The CDR3 has 14 amino acids. The trim removed 6 bases at V and 9 bases at J, leaving 7 bases unmatched. The CDR3 protein is CASRTGQVGSPLHF. The CDR3 region has the DNA TGTGCCAGCAGGACGGGACAGGTCGGTTCACCCCTCCACTTT.

The chain carries TRBV6-6 and TRBJ2-1; TRBD2 is a possible D gene (5 bases). CDR1 is MNHNY, CDR2 SVGAGI, per germline (reference sequence). Trimming removed 7 bases from V and 8 bases from J, with 12 bases in between. The CDR3 has 12 amino acids. The CDR3 loop reads CASTQIGDEQFF. CDR3 nucleotides: TGTGCCAGCACCCAAATCGGGGATGAGCAGTTCTTC.

This clone showed up just once. The rearrangement links TRBV5-4 to TRBJ2-7; D may be TRBD1 or TRBD2 (7 bases each). Germline V gene lookup returns CDR1 SGHNT and CDR2 YYREEE (reference sequence). Trimming pared 4 bases from V and 2 bases from J, leaving 13 bases between. This CDR3 region has 14 residues. In DNA, the CDR3 is TGTGCCAGCAGCAGACAGGGAGGGACCTACGAGCAGTACTTC. Translated, it gives CASSRQGGTYEQYF.

This clone came up once. The genes are TRBV29-1 and TRBJ1-1; D is unresolved. CDR1 is SQVTM, CDR2 ANQGSEA, per germline. V was trimmed by 2 bases and J by 0 bases, leaving 7 bases between them. The CDR3 totals 13 residues. The CDR3 loop is CSVEFGVNTEAFF. For the CDR3, the DNA is TGCAGCGTTGAATTCGGGGTGAACACTGAAGCTTTCTTT. Based on the CDR3 plus reference TRBV29-1 and TRBJ1-1, the full variable domain is SAVISQKPSRDICQRGTSLTIQCQVDSQVTMMFWYRQQPGQSLTLIATANQGSEATYESGFVIDKFPISRPNLTFSTLTVSNMSPEDSSIYLCSVEFGVNTEAFFGQGTRLTVV.